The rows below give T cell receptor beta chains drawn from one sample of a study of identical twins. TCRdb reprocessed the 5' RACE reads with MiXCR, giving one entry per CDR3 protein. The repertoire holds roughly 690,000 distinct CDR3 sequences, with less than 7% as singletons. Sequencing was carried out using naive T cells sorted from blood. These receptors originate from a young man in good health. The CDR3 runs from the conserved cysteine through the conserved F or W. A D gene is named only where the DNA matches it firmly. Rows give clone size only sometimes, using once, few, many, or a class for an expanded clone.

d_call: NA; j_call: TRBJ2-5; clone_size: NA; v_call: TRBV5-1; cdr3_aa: CASRVAQETQYF; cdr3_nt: TGCGCCAGCAGAGTTGCCCAAGAGACCCAGTACTTC
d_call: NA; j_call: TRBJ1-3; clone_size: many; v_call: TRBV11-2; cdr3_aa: CASSPPGSGGNTIYF; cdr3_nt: TGTGCCAGCAGCCCGCCAGGGAGCGGTGGAAACACCATATATTTT
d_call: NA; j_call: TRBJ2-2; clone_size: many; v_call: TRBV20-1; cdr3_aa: CSARASKRVTGELFF; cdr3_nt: TGCAGTGCTAGAGCCAGTAAGCGAGTCACCGGGGAGCTGTTTTTT
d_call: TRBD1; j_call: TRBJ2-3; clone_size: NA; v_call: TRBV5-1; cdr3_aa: CASSLGDRDTDTQYF; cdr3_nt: TGCGCCAGCAGCTTAGGGGACAGAGACACAGATACGCAGTATTTT
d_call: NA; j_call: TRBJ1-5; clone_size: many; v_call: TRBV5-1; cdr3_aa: CASSFTSDQPQHF; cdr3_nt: TGCGCCAGCAGCTTCACCTCGGATCAGCCCCAGCATTTT
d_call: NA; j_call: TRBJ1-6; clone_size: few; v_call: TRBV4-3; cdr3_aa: CASSQDPGSPLHF; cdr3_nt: TGCGCCAGCAGCCAAGACCCAGGGTCACCCCTCCACTTT
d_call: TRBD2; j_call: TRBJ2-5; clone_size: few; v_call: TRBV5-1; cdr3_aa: CASSLGLGAVETQYF; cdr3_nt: TGCGCCAGCAGCCTGGGACTAGGGGCGGTAGAGACCCAGTACTTC
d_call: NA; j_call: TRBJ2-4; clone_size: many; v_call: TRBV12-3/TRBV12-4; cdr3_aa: CASSFGQVKNIQYF; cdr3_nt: TGTGCCAGCAGTTTTGGGCAGGTGAAAAACATTCAGTACTTC
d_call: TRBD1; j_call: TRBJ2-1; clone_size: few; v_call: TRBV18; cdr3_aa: CASSPGTGRSSYNEQFF; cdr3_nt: TGTGCCAGCTCACCAGGGACAGGGCGGAGCTCCTACAATGAGCAGTTCTTC
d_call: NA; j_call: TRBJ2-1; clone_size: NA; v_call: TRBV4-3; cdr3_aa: CASSQGLEMGSYNEQFF; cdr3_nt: TGCGCCAGCAGCCAAGGTCTGGAGATGGGCTCCTACAATGAGCAGTTCTTC
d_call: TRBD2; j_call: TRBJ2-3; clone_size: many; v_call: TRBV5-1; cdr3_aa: CASSFGTSGRDTQYF; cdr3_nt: TGCGCCAGCAGCTTCGGGACTAGCGGGAGGGATACGCAGTATTTT
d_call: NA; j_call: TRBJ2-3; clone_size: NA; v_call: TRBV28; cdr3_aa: CASSFVVSATDTQYF; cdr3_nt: TGTGCCAGCAGTTTCGTGGTATCTGCCACAGATACGCAGTATTTT
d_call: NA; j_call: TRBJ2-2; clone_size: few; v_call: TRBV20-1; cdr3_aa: CSARARDATGELFF; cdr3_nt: TGCAGTGCCCGGGCCCGGGACGCGACCGGGGAGCTGTTTTTT
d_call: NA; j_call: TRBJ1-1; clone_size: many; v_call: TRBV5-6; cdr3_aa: CASSHRTPRLKAFF; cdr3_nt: TGTGCCAGCAGCCACCGGACGCCGCGGCTTAAAGCTTTCTTT
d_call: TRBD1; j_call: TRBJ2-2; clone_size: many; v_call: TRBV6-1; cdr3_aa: CASSRGQGPTGELFF; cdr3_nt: TGTGCCAGCAGTAGGGGACAGGGACCCACCGGGGAGCTGTTTTTT
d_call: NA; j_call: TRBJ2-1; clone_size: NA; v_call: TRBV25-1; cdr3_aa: CASSEYYNEQFF; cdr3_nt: TGTGCCAGCAGTGAATATTACAATGAGCAGTTCTTC
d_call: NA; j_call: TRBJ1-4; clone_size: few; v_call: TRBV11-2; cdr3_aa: CASSYTGIREKLFF; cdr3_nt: TGTGCCAGCAGCTACACAGGGATTCGGGAAAAACTGTTTTTT
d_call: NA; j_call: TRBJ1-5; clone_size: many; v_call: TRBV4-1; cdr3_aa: CASSQEARQPQHF; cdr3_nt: TGCGCCAGCAGCCAAGAAGCGAGGCAGCCCCAGCATTTT
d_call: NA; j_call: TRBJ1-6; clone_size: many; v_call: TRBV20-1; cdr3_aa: CSAGQSYNSPLHF; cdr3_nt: TGCAGTGCTGGACAGTCCTATAATTCACCCCTCCACTTT
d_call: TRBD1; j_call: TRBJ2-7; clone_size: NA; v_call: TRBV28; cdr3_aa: CASRPGQGLYEQYF; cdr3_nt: TGTGCCAGCAGACCCGGACAGGGTCTCTACGAGCAGTACTTC
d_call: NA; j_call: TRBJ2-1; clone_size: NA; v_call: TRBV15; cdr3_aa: CATRGGGGLYNEQFF; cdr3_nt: TGTGCCACCAGAGGGGGCGGGGGTCTCTACAATGAGCAGTTCTTC
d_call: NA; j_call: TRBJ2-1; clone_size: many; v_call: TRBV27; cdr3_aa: CASSSRDRGEQFF; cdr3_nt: TGTGCCAGCAGTTCCCGGGACCGAGGGGAGCAGTTCTTC
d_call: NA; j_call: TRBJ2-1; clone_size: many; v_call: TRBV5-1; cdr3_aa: CASSLADQGEQFF; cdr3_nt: TGCGCCAGCAGCTTGGCCGACCAGGGGGAGCAGTTCTTC
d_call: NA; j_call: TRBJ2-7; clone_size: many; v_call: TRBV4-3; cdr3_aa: CASSSGTEYEQYF; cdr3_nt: TGCGCCAGCAGCTCTGGGACCGAATACGAGCAGTACTTC